Described below is a single TCR beta chain sequence and its context. Antigen specificity is unknown. These data are taken from a study of regulatory T cells in long-lasting Graves disease. The CDR3 is 15 amino acids. Trimming pared 7 bases from V and 2 bases from J, leaving 17 bases between. Germline loops: CDR1 MDHEN, CDR2 SYDVKM. Construction of the TCR beta libraries employed iRepertoire HTBI primers in conjunction with Arm-PCR of CDR3 regions. TCRdb re-called the multiplex PCR reads with MiXCR, one entry per CDR3 protein. The table records 350,000 to 500,000 distinct CDR3 sequences, 16% of them present only once. Study-level findings and limits: Few sampled subjects may have lowered accuracy.

Time point noted: newly diagnosed GD, antithyroid drugs for less than 3 months. PBMCs were the source of the RNA used for TCR sequencing. The data were also submitted as part of a second study, on T cells in Graves' hyperthyroidism and ophthalmopathy. That paper adds: TCR CDR3 regions were first amplified by RT-PCR with HTBI primers.

The V and J genes are TRBV28 and TRBJ1-1; TRBD1 is a possible D gene (6 bases). This TCR was recovered from a woman younger than 45 with Graves disease. Sequencing used peripheral blood mononuclear cells (PBMCs), obtained at new diagnosis, from a patient treated with antithyroid drugs. CDR3 sequence (DNA): TGTGCCAGCATTCCACCCTCAGGGGCCAACACTGAAGCTTTCTTT. Its translation: CASIPPSGANTEAFF.